There are many counts of the clone carrying this T cell receptor (beta chain). Germline-derived CDR1 and CDR2 are SGHAT and FQNNGV. V lost 5 bases to trimming and J lost 8 bases; unmatched junction nucleotides: 12. CDR3 length: 15 amino acids. This sample is part of a study of response to subunit inactivated influenza vaccine. In TCRdb, the RT-PCR reads were re-called with MiXCR into one record per CDR3 protein. The sample includes over 750,000 distinct CDR3 sequences, about 20% of them seen just once. This clonotype originated in a man aged 45-65 years who received an inactivated influenza vaccine. The chain is built from TRBV11-2 and TRBJ1-2; 9 bases are shared with TRBD1. The sample was PBMCs from blood, taken about 5 days after vaccination. CDR3 bases: TGTGCCAGCAGCCGCAACAGGGGGCGCATGAGGGGCTACACCTTC. Translation: CASSRNRGRMRGYTF.